This T cell receptor beta chain emerged from a study of T cells in women clearing cervical HPV infection. The CDR3 is 15 residues long. J gave up 8 bases and V 7 bases, and 13 bases lay outside the gene matches. CDR1 is SNHLY, CDR2 FYNNEI, per germline. TCRdb's table, derived via immunoSEQ multiplex PCR, lists solely in-frame clones and lacks some. In all, the sample yields approximately 22,000 clones. Concerning this clone itself: The read ends 3 residues early relative to the CDR3; the germline J gene fills the gap.

The chain joins TRBV2 to TRBJ2-1; 8 bases fit TRBD2. Sequencing used blood buffy coat. This clonotype was sampled from a woman aged 18-70 years with a cervical HPV16 infection that either progressed to CIN3+ or cleared (not recorded which). CDR3 DNA (partial): TGTGCCAGCACCGTAGGACTAGCAGGAGGGGATGAG. Its translation is CASTVGLAGGDE. In full, the CDR3 reads CASTVGLAGGDEQFF. Filled out from reference TRBV2 and TRBJ2-1, the complete variable domain reads EPEVTQTPSHQVTQMGQEVILRCVPISNHLYFYWYRQILGQKVEFLVSFYNNEISEKSEIFDDQFSVERPDGSNFTLKIRSTKLEDSAMYFCASTVGLAGGDEQFFGPGTRLTVL.